This T cell receptor beta chain was recovered during a study of beta chain features in type 1 diabetes (dated 2018 in TCRdb). Concerning the study at large: Patients and healthy donors did not differ in mean age, gender distribution, total cell number or subset yield. A total of roughly 100 million sorted cells were examined across all samples, and the number of cells per subset was strongly correlated with RNA yield. Whereas all 30 or so donors provided naive and central memory subsets, regulatory and stem cell-like memory subsets were isolated from just 8 patients and roughly 8 healthy donors. The study compared TCRB repertoires of sorted circulating CD4+ T cell subsets between recently diagnosed type 1 diabetes patients and matched healthy donors. Overall study outcomes, separate from this receptor: Fewer insertions and more nucleotide deletions at VDJ recombination sites were observed in patients with type 1 diabetes, implying thymic rearrangement abnormalities. Sequencing cDNA rather than genomic DNA could over-represent highly expressing activated cells, although activation and CD3 levels did not differ between groups. The naive, central memory and regulatory TCRB repertoires appeared to resemble one another more closely among patients than among healthy donors. A moderate but significant shortening of TCRB CDR3 length was observed in type 1 diabetes patients in all four CD4+ subsets. Because small numbers of individuals were included in the HLA sub-analyses, any influence of HLA type on TCRB rearrangement was left unresolved. Shorter templates might be favored by PCR, yet because patient and control samples were amplified and corrected together, any such skew would affect both groups equally.

The entire amount of isolated RNA was reverse transcribed using the High Capacity cDNA Reverse Transcription Kit, so the sequenced TCRB transcripts were expressed ones. Deep immunoSEQ sequencing was performed on naive, central memory and regulatory T cell samples, with an average of roughly 3.6 million total reads per sample. Sorted cells were lysed in RLT buffer and RNA was extracted with DNase-treated RNeasy Micro or Mini kits, depending on cell number. To prevent cross-contamination, every cell subset was processed on its own, while patient and healthy donor samples were processed together. The immunoSEQ multiplex PCR was used to amplify TCRB sequences from cDNA, generating 87-bp fragments that spanned the CDR3 region. Amplicons were sequenced on the Illumina HiSeq platform. The paper's data handling went like this. PCR bias was corrected computationally using synthetic template baselines, and reads within Hamming distance 2 were collapsed, with unmergeable singletons discarded. Reads were aligned against IMGT so that V, D and J genes, CDR3 length and insertions or deletions at six rearrangement sites could be assigned. Clonotype counts were normalized to sorted cell number within each subset before computing true diversity and Gini coefficients with the tcR R package. Repertoire sharing was quantified using the overlap coefficient calculated on TCRB nucleotide sequences. As a proxy for the pre-selection repertoire, out-of-frame TCRB sequences from naive cells were analyzed. TCRdb holds this immuneACCESS table with in-frame rearrangements only. Some clones are missing; in checked studies, unresolved V genes explain under half, and the rest has no known cause. That table gives V, J and clone size, and the DNA gave D and trimming. The sample table holds a few hundred thousand clones, of which less than 15% were seen once. Clones ranked in the top ten supply 0.015% of the sample.

A few counts support this clone. What this receptor recognizes is not known. Per-base quality was not reported, and no clone a single base away is much larger than it. From each donor, a single peripheral blood sample of approximately 0.11 L on average was drawn into heparinised tubes. A BD FACSAria II and a panel including CD45RO, CCR7, CD25, CD127, CD95 and CD27 were used to sort naive, central memory, regulatory and stem cell-like memory CD4+ T cells. A purity above 95% was achieved for all sorted populations. PBMCs were isolated right away by Lymphoprep density gradient centrifugation and were stained directly, without culture. Samples were stained and sorted in pairs, with one healthy donor and one patient per experiment, so that batch effects were minimized. Sample: naive CD4+ T cells from blood. What the cell subset or site label conveys for this sample: true naive CD4+ T cells. The sequence derives from a young woman with type 1 diabetes.

The sequence in DNA is TGCGCCAGCAGCCAGGGGGCGAACAATCAGCCCCAGCATTTT. Its amino acids are CASSQGANNQPQHF. Recombination linked TRBV4-1 to TRBJ1-5; the D region possibly corresponds to TRBD1 (6 bases align). From the germline V gene, CDR1 is MGHRA and CDR2 is YSYEKL. V is shortened by 3 bases, J by 3 bases, and the region joining them spans 9 bases. Including the terminal cysteine and phenylalanine, the CDR3 comprises 14 residues. The sequence is cut down to CDR3 DNA, 42 bases in frame from base 1.